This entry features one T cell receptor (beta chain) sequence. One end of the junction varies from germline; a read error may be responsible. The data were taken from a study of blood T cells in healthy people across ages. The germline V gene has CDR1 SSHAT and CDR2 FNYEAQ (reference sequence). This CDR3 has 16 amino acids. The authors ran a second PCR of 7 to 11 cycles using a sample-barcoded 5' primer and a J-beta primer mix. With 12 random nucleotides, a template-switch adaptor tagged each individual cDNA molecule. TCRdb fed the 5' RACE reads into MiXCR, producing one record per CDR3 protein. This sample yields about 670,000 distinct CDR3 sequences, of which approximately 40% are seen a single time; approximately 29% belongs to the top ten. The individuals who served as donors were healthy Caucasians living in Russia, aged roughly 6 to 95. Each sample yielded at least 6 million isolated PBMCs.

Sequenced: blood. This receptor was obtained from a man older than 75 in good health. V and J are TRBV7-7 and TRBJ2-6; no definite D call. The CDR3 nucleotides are TGTGCTAGCAGCTTAGGGTGGAACTCTGGGGCCAACGTCCTGACTTTC. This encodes CASSLGWNSGANVLTF.